This entry lists 4 T cell receptor beta chains sequenced from one sample in a study of blood T cell repertoires in COVID-19. Assay: immunoSEQ multiplex PCR; the TCRdb copy retains only in-frame clones and omits some. The repertoire holds about 110,000 clones, around 84% seen once, with roughly 1.4% in the top ten. The sequenced material came from peripheral blood. These receptors were obtained from a man aged 35-49 years with acute or convalescent COVID-19.

V is TRBV2 and J is TRBJ1-2; no firm D call. The CDR3 loop spans 12 amino acids. Germline values: CDR1 SNHLY, CDR2 FYNNEI. With 4 bases removed from V and 2 bases from J, the gap between germline ends came to 5 bases. CDR3 in amino acids: CASSAMNYGYTF. The CDR3, as DNA: TGTGCCAGCAGTGCAATGAACTATGGCTACACCTTC.

V is TRBV19 and J is TRBJ1-5; D not resolved. The germline V and J ends were trimmed by 1 base and 7 bases, with 8 bases remaining between them. Germline lookup yields CDR1 LNHDA and CDR2 SQIVND (reference sequence). The CDR3 consists of 13 residues. The CDR3 loop is CASSIGGIQPQHF. CDR3 DNA sequence: TGTGCCAGTAGTATAGGCGGGATCCAGCCCCAGCATTTT.

Only one count was recorded for this clone. The CDR3 bases are TGTGCCAGCTCCGACAGGGTCCGCTCCACTACCGGGGAGCTGTTTTTT. This encodes CASSDRVRSTTGELFF. The rearrangement uses TRBV18 and TRBJ2-2; 7 bases align to TRBD1. Germline CDR1 reads KGHSH; CDR2 reads LQKENI. The CDR3 has 16 residues. V lost 6 bases, J lost 5 bases, and 12 bases stayed unmatched.

The V and J genes are TRBV6-5 and TRBJ1-1, with no clear D. From germline, CDR1 is MNHEY and CDR2 SVGAGI. The CDR3 sequence is 15 residues long. The V end was cut by 5 bases, the J end by 1 base, with 14 bases between. In DNA form, the CDR3 reads TGTGCCAGCAGTACCACCCAGAAATCGAACACTGAAGCTTTCTTT. It encodes CASSTTQKSNTEAFF.